A single sample is the source of the 28 T cell receptor beta chains below, sequenced in a study of blood T cell repertoires in COVID-19. Sequenced by immunoSEQ multiplex PCR; TCRdb stores in-frame clones only, minus some. Of about 180,000 clones in the sample, roughly 77% were seen once. What was sequenced was peripheral blood. The receptors originated from a woman aged 80 or over with COVID-19, enrolled during active disease.

The chain employs TRBV30 and TRBJ1-2; possible D gene TRBD1, 5 bases. Trimming stripped 3 bases from V and 1 base from J, with 6 bases between. The CDR3 contains 12 residues. Per the germline V gene, CDR1 is GTSNPN and CDR2 is SVGIG (reference sequence). The CDR3 nucleotides read TGTGCCTGGAGGGACAATAACTATGGCTACACCTTC. Protein: CAWRDNNYGYTF.

To note about this clone: Other DNA sequences in this sample translate to the same CDR3. The rearrangement uses TRBV13 and TRBJ2-7; 7 bases are a match to TRBD1. The CDR3 covers 14 residues. V was pared by 0 bases and J by 2 bases, with 1 base of the junction left unmatched. Germline assignment: CDR1 PRHDT and CDR2 FYEKMQ (reference sequence). This CDR3 reads CASSLGQGAYEQYF. The DNA of the CDR3 is TGTGCCAGCAGCTTAGGGCAGGGGGCCTACGAGCAGTACTTC.

This chain links TRBV5-1 with TRBJ2-3; 7 bases are a match to TRBD2. From germline, CDR1 is SGHRS and CDR2 YFSETQ. CDR3 length: 13 residues. V was pared by 6 bases and J by 4 bases, with 5 bases of the junction left unmatched. CDR3 coding DNA: TGCGCCAGCACCGTGGGGGGGGCAGATACGCAGTATTTT. As protein: CASTVGGADTQYF.

The rearrangement joins TRBV13 to TRBJ2-7, with D maybe TRBD2 (6 bases). Germline V lookup: CDR1 PRHDT, CDR2 FYEKMQ (reference sequence). The CDR3 runs 19 residues. The germline V and J ends were trimmed by 1 base and 0 bases, with 22 bases remaining between them. The CDR3 DNA is TGTGCCAGCAGCTTAGTCCTCGATCTTGGACTACAAAGCTCCTACGAGCAGTACTTC. This translates into CASSLVLDLGLQSSYEQYF.

This clone appeared a single time. The chain employs TRBV7-8 and TRBJ2-7, with a possible D match to TRBD1 (6 bases). Germline CDR1 is SGHVS and CDR2 is FQNEAQ. This CDR3 has 15 amino acids. V was clipped by 3 bases and J by 4 bases, with 16 bases between them. The CDR3 DNA is TGTGCCAGCAGCTTCACAGGGTCCGGCGCGTACGAGCAGTACTTC. Translating it yields CASSFTGSGAYEQYF.

There are many counts of this clone. The rearrangement joins TRBV3-1 (or the pseudogene TRBV3-2) to TRBJ2-7; 8 bases are shared with TRBD2. Germline V CDR1 and CDR2: LGHDT, YNNKEL (reference sequence). Trimming took 3 bases from V and 3 from J; bases not matched to a gene: 7. The CDR3 is 15 amino acids. The CDR3, as DNA: TGTGCCAGCAGCCAGAAAACGGGGGGGGACTACGAGCAGTACTTC. Its protein product is CASSQKTGGDYEQYF.

CDR3: CASSLGGTGVNQPQHF. In DNA form, the CDR3 reads TGTGCCAGCAGCTTGGGAGGGACAGGGGTCAATCAGCCCCAGCATTTT. This chain joins TRBV5-6 and TRBJ1-5; 10 bases agree with TRBD1. CDR3 length: 16 amino acids. V lost 0 bases, J lost 3 bases, and 3 bases stayed unmatched. Germline CDR1 is SGHDT and CDR2 is YYEEEE.

The chain carries TRBV9 and TRBJ2-6; 7 nucleotides line up with TRBD1. The germline V gene encodes CDR1 SGDLS and CDR2 YYNGEE. CDR3 length: 22 amino acids. V lost 4 bases to trimming and J lost 0 bases; unmatched junction nucleotides: 22. CDR3 sequence: CASSHPGDPNGTVVSGANVLTF. CDR3 nucleotide sequence: TGTGCCAGCAGCCATCCCGGTGACCCAAACGGGACAGTCGTCTCTGGGGCCAACGTCCTGACTTTC.

The CDR3 reads CASSPGRDTEAFF. In DNA, the CDR3 is TGTGCCAGCAGCCCGGGGAGGGACACTGAAGCTTTCTTT. V gene TRBV13 combines with J gene TRBJ1-1; no reliable D call. Trimming took 5 bases from V and 3 from J, leaving 10 bases between them. Per germline, CDR1 PRHDT and CDR2 FYEKMQ (reference sequence). There are 13 residues in the CDR3.

The chain employs TRBV7-2 and TRBJ2-5; 7 bases are shared with TRBD2. V lost 2 bases, J lost 5 bases, and 2 bases stayed unmatched. Per the germline V gene, CDR1 is SGHTA and CDR2 is FQGNSA. The CDR3 covers 13 residues. The CDR3 DNA reads as TGTGCCAGCAGCTTAAAAGCGGGGGAGACCCAGTACTTC. Translation gives CASSLKAGETQYF.

The chain carries TRBV11-2 and TRBJ2-7, with TRBD2 matching 13 bases. CDR1 is SGHAT and CDR2 is FQNNGV in the germline V gene. With V trimmed by 5 bases and J by 0 bases, 7 bases remained unmatched. The CDR3 has 17 amino acids. CDR3 nucleotides: TGTGCCAGCAGCGGGCCGGGACTAGCGGGAATCTCCTACGAGCAGTACTTC. This encodes CASSGPGLAGISYEQYF.

The chain couples TRBV5-1 to TRBJ2-5; 9 bases line up with TRBD2. V gave up 0 bases and J gave up 5 bases; unmatched junction bases: 8. Germline-derived CDR1 and CDR2 are SGHRS and YFSETQ. CDR3 length: 16 amino acids. The DNA for the CDR3 is TGCGCCAGCAGCTTGGAGCGCGGGGGGGCCGAGGAGACCCAGTACTTC. Its translation: CASSLERGGAEETQYF.

V is TRBV2 and J is TRBJ2-5, with 9 positions matching TRBD2. CDR1 is SNHLY and CDR2 is FYNNEI in the germline V gene. CDR3 length equals 15 residues. The ends lost 4 bases at V and 2 bases at J; junction bases unmatched: 5. The CDR3 reads CASSAGTSPQETQYF. The DNA of the CDR3 is TGTGCCAGCAGTGCTGGGACTAGCCCACAAGAGACCCAGTACTTC.

The table lists this clone with a few counts. This same CDR3 is encoded by further DNA sequences in the sample. This CDR3 is CASSTGGRQPQHF. Here the CDR3 DNA reads TGTGCCAGTAGTACAGGGGGCAGACAGCCCCAGCATTTT. This chain links TRBV19 with TRBJ1-5, with 8 bases that match TRBD1. CDR1 and CDR2 (germline): LNHDA, SQIVND (reference sequence). The length of the CDR3 is 13 residues. V gave up 4 bases and J gave up 7 bases; unmatched junction bases: 3.

The J gene is TRBJ1-1, the V gene TRBV27; D possibly corresponds to TRBD1 (6 bases). V was shortened by 3 bases and J by 0 bases, with 14 bases between the two germline ends. This CDR3 is built from 16 residues. The germline CDR1 and CDR2 sequences are MNHEY and SMNVEV (reference sequence). The CDR3: CASSFEPDSLNTEAFF. The DNA for the CDR3 is TGTGCCAGCAGTTTCGAGCCGGACAGCCTGAACACTGAAGCTTTCTTT.

The CDR3 DNA reads TGCAGCGTAACCTCTCCGGGACAGGGGGCTGTGGGCTACACCTTC. It translates to CSVTSPGQGAVGYTF. The chain carries TRBV29-1 and TRBJ1-2, with 12 bases fitting TRBD1. Germline V gene lookup returns CDR1 SQVTM and CDR2 ANQGSEA. The CDR3 contains 15 residues. Trimming took 6 bases from V and 8 from J; bases not matched to a gene: 13.

Comment on this clone: A junction end diverges from the germline sequence, so it may reflect a read error. The V and J genes are TRBV3-1 (or the pseudogene TRBV3-2) and TRBJ1-4, with 8 bases matching TRBD1. The germline V gene has CDR1 LGHDT and CDR2 YNNKEL (reference sequence). The CDR3 contains 15 residues. The CDR3 protein is CASSQSDRAKEKLFF. CDR3 coding DNA: TGTGCCAGCAGCCAGTCGGACAGGGCTAAAGAAAAACTGTTTTTT.

The chain employs TRBV5-1 and TRBJ1-1; 12 nucleotides match TRBD1. V trimming: 4 bases; J trimming: 1 base; junction bases outside the gene matches: 8. Germline CDR1 SGHRS, CDR2 YFSETQ. The CDR3 extends over 17 amino acids. CDR3 protein: CASSRGQGAVKNTEAFF. CDR3 in DNA: TGCGCCAGCAGCCGGGGACAGGGGGCGGTCAAGAACACTGAAGCTTTCTTT.

This clone showed up just a few times. The V gene is TRBV30, the J gene TRBJ2-2; TRBD2 might be the D (5 bases). In germline, CDR1 is GTSNPN, CDR2 SVGIG (reference sequence). This CDR3 spans 12 amino acids. The ends were cut back, 0 bases at V and 6 bases at J, with 5 bases in the middle. The CDR3 DNA reads TGTGCCTGGAGTGTCGGGGCCGGGGAGCTGTTTTTT. Its protein is CAWSVGAGELFF.

In its sample, this clone was seen a few times. The V call is TRBV11-3, the J call TRBJ2-6; possible D gene TRBD1, 6 bases. Trimming cost V 5 bases and J 2 bases, with 10 bases left between them. CDR3 length: 15 residues. Germline CDR1 SGHNT, CDR2 YENEEA. The CDR3 reads CASSLRQAGANVLTF. The CDR3 DNA sequence: TGTGCCAGCAGCCTTCGACAGGCTGGGGCCAACGTCCTGACTTTC. The entire variable domain, with the rest obtained from reference TRBV11-3 and TRBJ2-6, is as follows: EAGVVQSPRYKIIEKKQPVAFWCNPISGHNTLYWYLQNLGQGPELLIRYENEEAVDDSQLPKDRFSAERLKGVDSTLKIQPAELGDSAVYLCASSLRQAGANVLTFGAGSRLTVL.

V is TRBV6-5 and J is TRBJ2-5, with 8 bases that match TRBD2. Losses at the gene ends were 11 bases for V and 2 bases for J; bases not matched to a gene: 7. Germline CDR1 and CDR2: MNHEY and SVGAGI. The CDR3 loop spans 13 amino acids. The CDR3 protein is CALRTSGQETQYF. The CDR3 bases are TGTGCCCTCCGAACTAGCGGACAAGAGACCCAGTACTTC.

The V gene is TRBV2, the J gene TRBJ2-1; D not certain. V lost 2 bases and J 3 bases, leaving 11 bases between the germline ends. The CDR3 loop spans 15 amino acids. Germline V CDR1 and CDR2: SNHLY, FYNNEI. The CDR3 DNA is TGTGCCAGCAGTGAATCGCGAACTGACTACAATGAGCAGTTCTTC. Translating it yields CASSESRTDYNEQFF. Filled out from reference TRBV2 and TRBJ2-1, the complete variable domain reads EPEVTQTPSHQVTQMGQEVILRCVPISNHLYFYWYRQILGQKVEFLVSFYNNEISEKSEIFDDQFSVERPDGSNFTLKIRSTKLEDSAMYFCASSESRTDYNEQFFGPGTRLTVL.

This chain links TRBV29-1 with TRBJ2-1, with 16 bases aligning to TRBD2. CDR1 and CDR2 from the germline V gene are SQVTM and ANQGSEA. V was pared by 3 bases and J by 10 bases, with 9 bases of the junction left unmatched. This CDR3 region has 16 residues. CDR3 DNA sequence: TGCAGCGTTGAGATGGGACTAGCGGGGGGGCCAAAGGAGCAGTTCTTC. Translation: CSVEMGLAGGPKEQFF.

V gene TRBV5-8 combines with J gene TRBJ2-1; 11 bases fit TRBD2. Germline lookup yields CDR1 SGHTS and CDR2 YDEGEE. Trimming took 4 bases from V and 1 from J; bases not matched to a gene: 4. The CDR3 consists of 16 residues. CDR3 coding DNA: TGTGCCAGCAGCACTAGCGGGGGAGCATCCTACAATGAGCAGTTCTTC. This codes for CASSTSGGASYNEQFF.

This clone is a singleton in its sample. The V and J genes are TRBV7-2 and TRBJ1-3; 9 nucleotides match TRBD1. Per the germline V gene, CDR1 is SGHTA and CDR2 is FQGNSA. After removal of 3 bases from V and 2 bases from J, the junction contained 2 bases not matched to a gene. CDR3 length: 15 amino acids. CDR3 protein: CASSFWTGAGNTIYF. The DNA for the CDR3 is TGTGCCAGCAGCTTTTGGACAGGGGCTGGAAACACCATATATTTT.

This rearrangement joins TRBV27 to TRBJ1-3; TRBD1 might be the D (5 bases). The ends were cut back, 3 bases at V and 6 bases at J, with 9 bases in the middle. CDR3 length: 13 amino acids. Germline V gene data show CDR1 as MNHEY and CDR2 as SMNVEV (reference sequence). The CDR3 spells CASSFLGANTIYF. In DNA form, the CDR3 reads TGTGCCAGCAGTTTTTTAGGGGCAAACACCATATATTTT.

This rearrangement joins TRBV24-1 to TRBJ2-5, with 8 bases identical to TRBD1. The ends lost 5 bases at V and 0 bases at J; junction bases unmatched: 7. The CDR3 has 16 amino acids. Germline lookup yields CDR1 KGHDR and CDR2 SFDVKD. DNA for the CDR3: TGTGCCACCAGTGCCCGACAGGGGAAGCACCAAGAGACCCAGTACTTC. This gives the protein CATSARQGKHQETQYF.

V and J are TRBV5-4 and TRBJ1-4; D gene uncertain. The germline CDR1 and CDR2 sequences are SGHNT and YYREEE (reference sequence). CDR3 length: 15 amino acids. Trimming removed 4 bases from V and 4 bases from J, with 14 bases in between. CDR3 nucleotides: TGTGCCAGCAGCCTGGGGAGTACTGGTAATGAAAAACTGTTTTTT. This codes for CASSLGSTGNEKLFF. Variable domain in full (rest from reference TRBV5-4 and TRBJ1-4): ETGVTQSPTHLIKTRGQQVTLRCSSQSGHNTVSWYQQALGQGPQFIFQYYREEENGRGNFPPRFSGLQFPNYSSELNVNALELDDSALYLCASSLGSTGNEKLFFGSGTQLSVL.